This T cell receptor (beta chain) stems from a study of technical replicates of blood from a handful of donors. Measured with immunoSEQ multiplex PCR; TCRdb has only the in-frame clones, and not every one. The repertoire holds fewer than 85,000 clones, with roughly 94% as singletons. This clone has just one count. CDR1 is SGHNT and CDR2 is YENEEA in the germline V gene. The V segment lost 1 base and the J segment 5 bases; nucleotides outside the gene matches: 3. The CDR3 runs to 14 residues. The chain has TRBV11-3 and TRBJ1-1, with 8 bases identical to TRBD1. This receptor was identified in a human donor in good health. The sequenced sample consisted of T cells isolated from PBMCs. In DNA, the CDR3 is TGTGCCAGCAGCTTAGCAGGGGGCTGGACTGAAGCTTTCTTT. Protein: CASSLAGGWTEAFF.